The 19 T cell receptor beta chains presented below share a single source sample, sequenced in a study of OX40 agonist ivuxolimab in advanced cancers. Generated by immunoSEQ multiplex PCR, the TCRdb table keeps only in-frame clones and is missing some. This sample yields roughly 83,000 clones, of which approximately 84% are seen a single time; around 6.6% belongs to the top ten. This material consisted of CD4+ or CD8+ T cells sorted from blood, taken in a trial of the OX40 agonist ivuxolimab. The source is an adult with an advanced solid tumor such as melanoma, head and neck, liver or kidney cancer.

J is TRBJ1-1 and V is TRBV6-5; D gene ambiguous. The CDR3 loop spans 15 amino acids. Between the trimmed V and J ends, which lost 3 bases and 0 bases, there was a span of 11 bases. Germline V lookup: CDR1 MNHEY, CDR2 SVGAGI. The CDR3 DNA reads TGTGCCAGCAGTTATGATCCGTTAATGAACACTGAAGCTTTCTTT. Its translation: CASSYDPLMNTEAFF.

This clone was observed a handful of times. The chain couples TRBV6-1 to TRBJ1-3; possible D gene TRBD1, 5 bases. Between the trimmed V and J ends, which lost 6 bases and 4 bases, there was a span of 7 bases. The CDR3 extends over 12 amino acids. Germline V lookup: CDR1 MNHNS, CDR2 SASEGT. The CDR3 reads CASRTEGNTIYF. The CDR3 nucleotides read TGTGCCAGCAGGACAGAAGGAAACACCATATATTTT.

The CDR3 coding sequence is TGTGCCAGCTCACCAAGTGGGGGGCGGAATAGCAATCAGCCCCAGCATTTT. It specifies CASSPSGGRNSNQPQHF. The rearrangement joins TRBV18 to TRBJ1-5, with TRBD1 as a possible D gene (6 bases). V shed 2 bases and J shed 0 bases, with 14 bases lying between them. The CDR3 spans 17 residues. The germline gives CDR1 KGHSH, CDR2 LQKENI.

CDR3 sequence reads: CASSPPSTGGFNQPQHF. Here the CDR3 DNA reads TGTGCCAGCTCACCACCCTCAACCGGGGGGTTTAATCAGCCCCAGCATTTT. V gene TRBV18 combines with J gene TRBJ1-5; D possibly corresponds to TRBD1 (5 bases). V was clipped by 0 bases and J by 4 bases, with 16 bases between them. The CDR3 is made up of 17 amino acids. Germline V lookup: CDR1 KGHSH, CDR2 LQKENI.

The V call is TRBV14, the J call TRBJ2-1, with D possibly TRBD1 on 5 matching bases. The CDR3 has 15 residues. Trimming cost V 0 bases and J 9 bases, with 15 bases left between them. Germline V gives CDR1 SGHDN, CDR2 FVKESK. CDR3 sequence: CASSQDNRQGPEQFF. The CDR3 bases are TGTGCCAGCAGCCAAGATAATCGGCAGGGCCCTGAGCAGTTCTTC.

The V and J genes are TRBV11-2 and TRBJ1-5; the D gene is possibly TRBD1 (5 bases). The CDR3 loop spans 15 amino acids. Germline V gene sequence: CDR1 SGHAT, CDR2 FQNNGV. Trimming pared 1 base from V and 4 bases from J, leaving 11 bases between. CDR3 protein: CASSLGGTNNQPQHF. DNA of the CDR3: TGTGCCAGCAGCTTAGGGGGGACTAATAATCAGCCCCAGCATTTT. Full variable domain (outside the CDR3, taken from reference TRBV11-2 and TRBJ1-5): EAGVAQSPRYKIIEKRQSVAFWCNPISGHATLYWYQQILGQGPKLLIQFQNNGVVDDSQLPKDRFSAERLKGVDSTLKIQPAKLEDSAVYLCASSLGGTNNQPQHFGDGTRLSIL.

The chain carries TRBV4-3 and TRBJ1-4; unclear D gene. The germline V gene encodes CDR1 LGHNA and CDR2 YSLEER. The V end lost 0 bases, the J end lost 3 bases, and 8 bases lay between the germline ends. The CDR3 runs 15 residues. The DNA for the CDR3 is TGCGCCAGCAGCCAAGATAGGGCGGCTAATGAAAAACTGTTTTTT. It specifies CASSQDRAANEKLFF.

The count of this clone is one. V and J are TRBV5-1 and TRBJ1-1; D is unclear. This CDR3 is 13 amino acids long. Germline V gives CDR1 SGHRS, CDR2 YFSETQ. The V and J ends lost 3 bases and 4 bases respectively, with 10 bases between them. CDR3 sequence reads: CASSWAGSTEAFF. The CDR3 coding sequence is TGCGCCAGCAGCTGGGCCGGGAGCACTGAAGCTTTCTTT.

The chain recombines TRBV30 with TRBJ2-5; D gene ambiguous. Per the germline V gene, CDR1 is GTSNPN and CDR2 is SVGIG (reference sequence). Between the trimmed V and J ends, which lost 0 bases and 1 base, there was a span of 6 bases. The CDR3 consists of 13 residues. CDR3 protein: CAWSVVGQETQYF. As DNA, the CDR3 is TGTGCCTGGAGTGTAGTCGGCCAAGAGACCCAGTACTTC.

The CDR3 reads CAISPMRTQNTEAFF. The CDR3 nucleotides are TGTGCCATCAGTCCTATGAGAACTCAGAACACTGAAGCTTTCTTT. The chain links TRBV10-3 to TRBJ1-1; D ambiguous. The CDR3 totals 15 residues. CDR1 is ENHRY, CDR2 SYGVKD, per germline. V was pared by 5 bases and J by 1 base, with 14 bases between.

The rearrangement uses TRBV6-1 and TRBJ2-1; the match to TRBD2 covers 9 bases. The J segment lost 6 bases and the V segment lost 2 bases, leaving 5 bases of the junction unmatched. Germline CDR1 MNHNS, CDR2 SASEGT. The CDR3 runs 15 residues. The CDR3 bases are TGTGCCAGCAGTGAAAGGAGCGGGGGGACCAATGAGCAGTTCTTC. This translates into CASSERSGGTNEQFF.

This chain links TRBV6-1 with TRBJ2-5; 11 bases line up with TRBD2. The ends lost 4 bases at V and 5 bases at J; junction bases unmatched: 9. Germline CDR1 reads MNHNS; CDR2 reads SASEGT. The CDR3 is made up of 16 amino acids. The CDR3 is CASSGLAGGSRETQYF. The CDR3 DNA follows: TGTGCCAGCAGTGGTCTAGCGGGAGGTTCACGGGAGACCCAGTACTTC.

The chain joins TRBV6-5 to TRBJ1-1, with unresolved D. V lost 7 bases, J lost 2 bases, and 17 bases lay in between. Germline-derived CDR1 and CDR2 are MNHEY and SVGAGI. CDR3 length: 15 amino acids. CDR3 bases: TGTGCCAGCACCCCACGATCGGGGATCAACACTGAAGCTTTCTTT. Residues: CASTPRSGINTEAFF.

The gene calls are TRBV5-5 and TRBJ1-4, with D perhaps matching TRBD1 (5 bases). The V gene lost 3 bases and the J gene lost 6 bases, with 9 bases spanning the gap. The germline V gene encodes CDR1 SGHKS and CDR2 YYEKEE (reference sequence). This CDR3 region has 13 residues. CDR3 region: CASSWGGDEKLFF. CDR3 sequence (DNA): TGTGCCAGCAGCTGGGGGGGAGATGAAAAACTGTTTTTT.

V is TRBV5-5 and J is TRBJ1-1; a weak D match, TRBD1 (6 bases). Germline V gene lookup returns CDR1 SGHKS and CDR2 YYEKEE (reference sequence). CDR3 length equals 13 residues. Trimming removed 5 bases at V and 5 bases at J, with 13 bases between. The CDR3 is CASRIGGGTEAFF. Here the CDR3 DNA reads TGTGCCAGCAGGATAGGGGGAGGAACTGAAGCTTTCTTT.

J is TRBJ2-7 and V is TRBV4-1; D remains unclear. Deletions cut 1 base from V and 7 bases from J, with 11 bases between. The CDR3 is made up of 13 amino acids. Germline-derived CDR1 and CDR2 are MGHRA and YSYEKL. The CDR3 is CASSQGAITEQYF. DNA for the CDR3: TGCGCCAGCAGCCAAGGAGCGATTACGGAGCAGTACTTC.

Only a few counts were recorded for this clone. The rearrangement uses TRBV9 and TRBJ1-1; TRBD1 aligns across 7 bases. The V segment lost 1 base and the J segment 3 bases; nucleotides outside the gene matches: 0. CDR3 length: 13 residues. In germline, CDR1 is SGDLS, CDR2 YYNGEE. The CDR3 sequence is CASSVQGDTEAFF. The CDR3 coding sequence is TGTGCCAGCAGCGTACAGGGGGACACTGAAGCTTTCTTT.

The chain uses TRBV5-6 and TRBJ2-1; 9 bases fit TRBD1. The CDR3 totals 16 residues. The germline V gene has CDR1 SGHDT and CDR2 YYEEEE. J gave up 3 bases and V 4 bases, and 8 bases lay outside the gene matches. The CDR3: CASSGRQGVYYNEQFF. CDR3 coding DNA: TGTGCCAGCAGCGGACGACAGGGGGTCTACTACAATGAGCAGTTCTTC. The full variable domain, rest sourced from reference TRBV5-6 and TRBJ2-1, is DAGVTQSPTHLIKTRGQQVTLRCSPKSGHDTVSWYQQALGQGPQFIFQYYEEEERQRGNFPDRFSGHQFPNYSSELNVNALLLGDSALYLCASSGRQGVYYNEQFFGPGTRLTVL.

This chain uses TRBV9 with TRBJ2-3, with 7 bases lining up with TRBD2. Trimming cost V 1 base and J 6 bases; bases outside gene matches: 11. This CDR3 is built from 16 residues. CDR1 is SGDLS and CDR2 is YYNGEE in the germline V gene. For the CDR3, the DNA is TGTGCCAGCAGCGTATTCAGCGGGGAAAACAAGGATACGCAGTATTTT. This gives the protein CASSVFSGENKDTQYF. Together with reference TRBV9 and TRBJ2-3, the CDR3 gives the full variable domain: DSGVTQTPKHLITATGQRVTLRCSPRSGDLSVYWYQQSLDQGLQFLIQYYNGEERAKGNILERFSAQQFPDLHSELNLSSLELGDSALYFCASSVFSGENKDTQYFGPGTRLTVL.